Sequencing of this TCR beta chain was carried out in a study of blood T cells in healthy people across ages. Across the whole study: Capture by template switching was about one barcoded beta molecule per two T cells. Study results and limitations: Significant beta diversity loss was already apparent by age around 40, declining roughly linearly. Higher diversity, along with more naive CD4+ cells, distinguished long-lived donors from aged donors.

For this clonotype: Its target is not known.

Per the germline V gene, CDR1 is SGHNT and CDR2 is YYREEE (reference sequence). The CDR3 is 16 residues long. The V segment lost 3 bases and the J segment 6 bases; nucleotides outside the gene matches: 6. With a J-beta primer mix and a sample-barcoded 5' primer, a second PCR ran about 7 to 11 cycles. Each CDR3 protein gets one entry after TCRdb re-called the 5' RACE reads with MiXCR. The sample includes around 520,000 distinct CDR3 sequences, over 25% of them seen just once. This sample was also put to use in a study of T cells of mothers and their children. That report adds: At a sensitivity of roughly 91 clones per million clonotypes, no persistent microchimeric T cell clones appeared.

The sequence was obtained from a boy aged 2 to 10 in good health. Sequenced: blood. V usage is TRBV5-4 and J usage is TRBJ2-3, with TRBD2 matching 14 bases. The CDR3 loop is CASSYGTSGSPDTQYF. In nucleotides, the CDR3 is TGTGCCAGCAGCTACGGGACTAGCGGGAGTCCCGATACGCAGTATTTT.